The 6 T cell receptor beta chains in this list originate from one sample, sequenced in a study of CD8 T cells in ankylosing spondylitis. One entry per CDR3 protein, called by TCRdb with MiXCR from the 5' RACE reads. The sample lists 120,000 or so distinct CDR3 sequences, roughly 13% occurring once. Material for sequencing was blood, either unsorted or a sorted T cell fraction (not recorded which). These receptors all stem from a female donor with ankylosing spondylitis or in good health (not recorded which).

This clonotype turned up a few times. The V gene is TRBV3-1, the J gene TRBJ2-5; D is possibly TRBD2 (6 bases). V was pared by 5 bases and J by 0 bases, with 22 bases between. CDR3 size: 18 residues. CDR1 is LGHDT and CDR2 is YNNKEL in the germline V gene (reference sequence). The CDR3 nucleotides are TGTGCCAGCAGCGAAGGGAAAATCAGCGGGTTGTACCAAGAGACCCAGTACTTC. Its protein product is CASSEGKISGLYQETQYF.

This clonotype was counted a few times. This chain connects TRBV5-1 to TRBJ1-5; D not certain. Trimming left V 2 bases short and J 3 bases short, with 12 bases between. Germline CDR1 and CDR2: SGHRS and YFSETQ. CDR3 length equals 15 residues. CDR3 coding DNA: TGCGCCAGCAGCTTAGACGGGGATGCCAATCAGCCCCAGCATTTT. Translating it yields CASSLDGDANQPQHF.

In its sample, this clonotype was seen a few times. This chain links TRBV5-1 with TRBJ2-2; a possible D gene is TRBD2 (6 bases). Looked up from germline, CDR1 is SGHRS and CDR2 is YFSETQ. This CDR3 has 16 residues. The V and J ends lost 3 bases and 5 bases respectively, with 17 bases between them. The CDR3 loop is CASSSTTRGLTGELFF. DNA for the CDR3: TGCGCCAGCAGCTCGACGACTAGGGGACTTACCGGGGAGCTGTTTTTT. Full variable domain (outside the CDR3, taken from reference TRBV5-1 and TRBJ2-2): KAGVTQTPRYLIKTRGQQVTLSCSPISGHRSVSWYQQTPGQGLQFLFEYFSETQRNKGNFPGRFSGRQFSNSRSEMNVSTLELGDSALYLCASSSTTRGLTGELFFGEGSRLTVL.

This clonotype was detected a few times. This rearrangement joins TRBV6-5 to TRBJ2-3; 10 bases map to TRBD2. The CDR3 spans 14 residues. The germline CDR1 and CDR2 sequences are MNHEY and SVGAGI. Trimming cost V 4 bases and J 13 bases; bases outside gene matches: 11. The CDR3 nucleotides are TGTGCCAGCAGTTTCACCTCCGGGACTAGCGTTGAGTATTTT. Translation gives CASSFTSGTSVEYF.

The chain employs TRBV3-1 and TRBJ2-1; 7 positions agree with TRBD1. Germline-derived CDR1 and CDR2 are LGHDT and YNNKEL (reference sequence). Germline trimming cut 2 bases from V and 10 bases from J; bases unmatched to any gene: 2. There are 12 residues in the CDR3. In DNA form, the CDR3 reads TGTGCCAGCAGCCAAACACAGGGGGAGCAGTTCTTC. It codes for CASSQTQGEQFF.

This clonotype was detected only a few times. The V and J genes are TRBV5-8 and TRBJ1-1; possibly TRBD1 for D (5 bases). Germline V gene lookup returns CDR1 SGHTS and CDR2 YDEGEE. The CDR3 runs 13 residues. The V end lost 6 bases, the J end lost 4 bases, and 13 bases lay between the germline ends. In DNA form, the CDR3 reads TGTGCCAGCACAACCGAGAGGGGCACTGAAGCTTTCTTT. It codes for CASTTERGTEAFF.